The subject of this entry is one T cell receptor beta chain. As yet, its antigen is unknown. The CDR3 runs to 15 residues. Unmatched junction bases numbered 6, after V lost 4 bases and J lost 7 bases. Germline loops: CDR1 ENHRY, CDR2 SYGVKD. This entry comes from a study of identical twins. Overall study findings and caveats: Beta out-of-frame sequences displayed a weaker excess of sharing between twins. There was an excess of low generation probability in the out-of-frame alpha sequences that twins shared.

Each cDNA held unique molecular identifiers, and template switching gave it a universal primer site. TCRdb used MiXCR to reprocess the 5' RACE reads, holding one entry per CDR3 protein. Here the sample spans some 900,000 distinct CDR3 sequences, roughly an eighth being singletons. Separately, the same data were catalogued under a study of yellow fever vaccine responses in identical twins.

This TCR was sampled from a woman aged 18-29 years in good health. The sample was PBMCs. The chain combines TRBV10-3 with TRBJ2-1; 11 positions match TRBD2. The CDR3 protein is CAISATSGGGNEQFF. The CDR3 DNA sequence: TGTGCCATCAGTGCCACTAGCGGGGGCGGGAATGAGCAGTTCTTC.